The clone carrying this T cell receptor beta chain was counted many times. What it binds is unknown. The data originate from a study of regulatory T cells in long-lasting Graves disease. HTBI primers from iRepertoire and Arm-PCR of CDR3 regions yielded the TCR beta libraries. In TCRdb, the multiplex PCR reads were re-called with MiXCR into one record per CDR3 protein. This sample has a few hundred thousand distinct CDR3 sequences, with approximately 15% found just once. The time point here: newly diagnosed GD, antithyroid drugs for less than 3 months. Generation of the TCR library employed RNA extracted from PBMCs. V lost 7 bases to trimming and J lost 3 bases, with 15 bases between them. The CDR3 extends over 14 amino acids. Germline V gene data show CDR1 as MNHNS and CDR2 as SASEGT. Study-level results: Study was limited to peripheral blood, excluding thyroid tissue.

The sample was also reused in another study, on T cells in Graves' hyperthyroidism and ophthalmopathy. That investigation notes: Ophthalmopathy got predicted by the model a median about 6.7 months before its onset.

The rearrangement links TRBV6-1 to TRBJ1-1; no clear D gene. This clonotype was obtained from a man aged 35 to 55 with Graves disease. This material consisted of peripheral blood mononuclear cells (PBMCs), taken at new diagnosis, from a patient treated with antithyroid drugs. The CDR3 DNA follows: TGTGCCAGCATCTACATGGGGATGGACACTGAAGCTTTCTTT. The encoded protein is CASIYMGMDTEAFF.